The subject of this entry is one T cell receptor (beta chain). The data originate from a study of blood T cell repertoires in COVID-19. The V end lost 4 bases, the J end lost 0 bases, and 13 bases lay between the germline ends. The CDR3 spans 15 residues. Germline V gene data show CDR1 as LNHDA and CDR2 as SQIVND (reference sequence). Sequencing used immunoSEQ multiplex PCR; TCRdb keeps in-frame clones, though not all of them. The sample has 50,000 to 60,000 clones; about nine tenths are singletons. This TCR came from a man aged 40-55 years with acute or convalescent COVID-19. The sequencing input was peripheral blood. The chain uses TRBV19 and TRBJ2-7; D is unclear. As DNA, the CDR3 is TGTGCCAGTAGTAATTTACCCGCGGACTCCTACGAGCAGTACTTC. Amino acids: CASSNLPADSYEQYF. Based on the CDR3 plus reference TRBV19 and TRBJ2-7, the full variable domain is DGGITQSPKYLFRKEGQNVTLSCEQNLNHDAMYWYRQDPGQGLRLIYYSQIVNDFQKGDIAEGYSVSREKKESFPLTVTSAQKNPTAFYLCASSNLPADSYEQYFGPGTRLTVT.